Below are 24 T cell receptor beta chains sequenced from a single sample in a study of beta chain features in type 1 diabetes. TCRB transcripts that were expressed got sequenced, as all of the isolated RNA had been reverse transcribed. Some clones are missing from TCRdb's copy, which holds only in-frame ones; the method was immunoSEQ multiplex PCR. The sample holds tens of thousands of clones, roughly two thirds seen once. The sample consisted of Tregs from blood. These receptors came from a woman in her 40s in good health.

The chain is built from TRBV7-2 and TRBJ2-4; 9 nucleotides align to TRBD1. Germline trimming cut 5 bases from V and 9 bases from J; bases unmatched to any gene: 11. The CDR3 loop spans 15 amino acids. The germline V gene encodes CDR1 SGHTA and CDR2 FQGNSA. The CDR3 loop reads CASSPKGTGSVIQYF. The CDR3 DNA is TGTGCCAGCAGCCCTAAGGGGACAGGGTCCGTCATTCAGTACTTC.

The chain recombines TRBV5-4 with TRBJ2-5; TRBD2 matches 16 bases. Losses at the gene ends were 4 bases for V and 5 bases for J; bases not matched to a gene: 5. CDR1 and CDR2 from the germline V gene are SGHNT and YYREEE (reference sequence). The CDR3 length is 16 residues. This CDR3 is CASSAGLAGGLETQYF. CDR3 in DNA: TGTGCCAGCAGCGCGGGACTAGCGGGGGGGCTGGAGACCCAGTACTTC.

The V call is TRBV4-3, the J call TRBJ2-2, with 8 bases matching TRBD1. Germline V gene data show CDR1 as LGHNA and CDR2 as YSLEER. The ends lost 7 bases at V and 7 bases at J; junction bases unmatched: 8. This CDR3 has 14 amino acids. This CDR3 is CASTWTGFGGELFF. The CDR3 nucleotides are TGCGCCAGCACCTGGACAGGGTTCGGCGGGGAGCTGTTTTTT.

The DNA of the CDR3 is TGTGCCAGCAGCCGAACACCGGGACAGGGGGCGACCGGGGAGCTGTTTTTT. Protein product: CASSRTPGQGATGELFF. The V gene is TRBV7-2, the J gene TRBJ2-2, with 12 bases lining up with TRBD1. Germline V gene lookup returns CDR1 SGHTA and CDR2 FQGNSA. The CDR3 has 17 amino acids. V gave up 5 bases and J gave up 5 bases; unmatched junction bases: 9.

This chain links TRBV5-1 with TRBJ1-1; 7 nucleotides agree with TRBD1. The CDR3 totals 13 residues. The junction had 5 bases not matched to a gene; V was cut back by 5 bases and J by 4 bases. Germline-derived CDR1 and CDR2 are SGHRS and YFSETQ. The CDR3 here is CASSRRQGTEAFF. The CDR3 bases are TGCGCCAGCAGTCGGCGACAGGGCACTGAAGCTTTCTTT.

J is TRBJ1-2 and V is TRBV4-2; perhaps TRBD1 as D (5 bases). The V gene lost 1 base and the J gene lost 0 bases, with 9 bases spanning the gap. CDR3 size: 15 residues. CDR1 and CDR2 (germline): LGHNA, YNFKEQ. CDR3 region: CASSQGGEANYGYTF. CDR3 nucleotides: TGTGCCAGCAGCCAAGGGGGGGAAGCTAACTATGGCTACACCTTC.

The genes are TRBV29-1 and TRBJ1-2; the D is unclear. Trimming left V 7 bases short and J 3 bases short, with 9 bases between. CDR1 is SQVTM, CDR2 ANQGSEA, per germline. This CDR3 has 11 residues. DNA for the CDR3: TGCAGCGCTGACGGGGACTATGGCTACACCTTC. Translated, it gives CSADGDYGYTF.

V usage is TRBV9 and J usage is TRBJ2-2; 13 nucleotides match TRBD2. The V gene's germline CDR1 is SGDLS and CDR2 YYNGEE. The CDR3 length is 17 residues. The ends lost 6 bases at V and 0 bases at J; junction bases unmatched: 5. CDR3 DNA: TGTGCCAGCACACCGGGACTAGCGGGACCGAACACCGGGGAGCTGTTTTTT. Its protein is CASTPGLAGPNTGELFF.

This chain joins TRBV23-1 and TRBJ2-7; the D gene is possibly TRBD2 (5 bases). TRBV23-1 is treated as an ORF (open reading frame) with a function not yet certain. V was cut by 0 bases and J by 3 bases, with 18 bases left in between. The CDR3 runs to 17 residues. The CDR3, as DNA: TGCGCCAGCAGTCAATCGATGTTAAAGGAGGTTAGCTACGAGCAGTACTTC. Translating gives CASSQSMLKEVSYEQYF.

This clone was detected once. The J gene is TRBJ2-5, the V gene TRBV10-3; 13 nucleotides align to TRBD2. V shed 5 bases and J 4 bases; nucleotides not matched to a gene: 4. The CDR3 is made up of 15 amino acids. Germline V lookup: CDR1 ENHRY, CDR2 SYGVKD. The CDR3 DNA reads TGTGCCATCAGTCAACTAGCGGGGGGGCGAGAGACCCAGTACTTC. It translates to CAISQLAGGRETQYF.

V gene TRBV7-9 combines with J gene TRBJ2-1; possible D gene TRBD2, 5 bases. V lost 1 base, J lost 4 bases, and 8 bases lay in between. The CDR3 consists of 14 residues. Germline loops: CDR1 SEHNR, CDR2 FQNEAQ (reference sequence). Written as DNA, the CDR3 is TGTGCCAGCAGCTTAGTTGGGAGATACAATGAGCAGTTCTTC. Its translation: CASSLVGRYNEQFF.

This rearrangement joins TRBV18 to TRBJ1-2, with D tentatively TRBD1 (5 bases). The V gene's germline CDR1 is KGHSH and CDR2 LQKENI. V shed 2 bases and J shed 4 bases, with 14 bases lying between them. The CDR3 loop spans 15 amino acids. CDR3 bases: TGTGCCAGCTCACCAAGGCAGGGCCACCTCTATGGCTACACCTTC. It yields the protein CASSPRQGHLYGYTF. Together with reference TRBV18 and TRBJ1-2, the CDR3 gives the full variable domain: NAGVMQNPRHLVRRRGQEARLRCSPMKGHSHVYWYRQLPEEGLKFMVYLQKENIIDESGMPKERFSAEFPKEGPSILRIQQVVRGDSAAYFCASSPRQGHLYGYTFGSGTRLTVV.

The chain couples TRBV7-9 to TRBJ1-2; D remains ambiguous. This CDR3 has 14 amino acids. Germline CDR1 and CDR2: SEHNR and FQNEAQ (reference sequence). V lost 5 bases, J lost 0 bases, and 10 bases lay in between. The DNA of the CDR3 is TGTGCCAGCAGCCCCTCCCTATCTAACTATGGCTACACCTTC. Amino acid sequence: CASSPSLSNYGYTF.

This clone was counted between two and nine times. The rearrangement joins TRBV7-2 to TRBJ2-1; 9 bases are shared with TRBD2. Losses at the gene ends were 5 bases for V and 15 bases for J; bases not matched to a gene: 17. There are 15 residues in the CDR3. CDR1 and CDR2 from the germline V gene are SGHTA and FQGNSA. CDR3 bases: TGTGCCAGCAGCCCCACTCAGACAACTAGCGGGCTGGGGTTCTTC. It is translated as CASSPTQTTSGLGFF.

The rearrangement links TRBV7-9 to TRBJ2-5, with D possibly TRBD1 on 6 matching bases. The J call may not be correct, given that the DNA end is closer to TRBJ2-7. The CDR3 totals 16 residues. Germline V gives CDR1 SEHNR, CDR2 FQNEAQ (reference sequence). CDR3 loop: CASSLRVGAFSYEQYF. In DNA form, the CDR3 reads TGTGCCAGCAGCCTCCGGGTGGGGGCTTTTTCCTACGAGCAGTACTTC.

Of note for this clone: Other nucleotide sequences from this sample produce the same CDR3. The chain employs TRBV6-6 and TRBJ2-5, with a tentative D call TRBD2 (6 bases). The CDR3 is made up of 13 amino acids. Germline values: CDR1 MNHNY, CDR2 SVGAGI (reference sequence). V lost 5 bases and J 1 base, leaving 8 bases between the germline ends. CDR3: CASSRGTQETQYF. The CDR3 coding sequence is TGTGCCAGCAGTCGGGGGACCCAAGAGACCCAGTACTTC.

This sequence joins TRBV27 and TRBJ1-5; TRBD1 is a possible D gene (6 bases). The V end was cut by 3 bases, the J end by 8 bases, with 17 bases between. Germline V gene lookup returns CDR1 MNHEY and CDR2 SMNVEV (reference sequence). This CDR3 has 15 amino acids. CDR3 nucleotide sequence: TGTGCCAGCAGTTTGCGGGGGGGGCTAGGAGAGCCCCAGCATTTT. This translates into CASSLRGGLGEPQHF.

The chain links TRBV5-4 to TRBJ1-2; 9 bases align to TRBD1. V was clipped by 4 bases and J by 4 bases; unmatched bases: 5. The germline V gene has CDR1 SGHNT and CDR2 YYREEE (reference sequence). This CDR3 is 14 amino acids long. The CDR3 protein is CASSVGQGIYGYTF. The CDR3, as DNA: TGTGCCAGCAGCGTAGGACAGGGGATCTATGGCTACACCTTC.

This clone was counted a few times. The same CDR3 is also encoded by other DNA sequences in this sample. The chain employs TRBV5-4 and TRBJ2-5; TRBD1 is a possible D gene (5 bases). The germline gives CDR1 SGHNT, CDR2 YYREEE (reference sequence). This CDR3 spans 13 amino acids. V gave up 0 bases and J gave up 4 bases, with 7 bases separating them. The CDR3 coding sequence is TGTGCCAGCAGCTTGGAGGGGCGAGAGACCCAGTACTTC. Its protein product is CASSLEGRETQYF.

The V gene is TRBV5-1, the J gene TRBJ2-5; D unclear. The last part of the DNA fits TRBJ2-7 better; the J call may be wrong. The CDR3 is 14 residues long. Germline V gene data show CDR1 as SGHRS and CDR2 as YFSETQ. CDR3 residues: CASSLEAHTYEQYF. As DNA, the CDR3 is TGCGCCAGCAGCTTGGAAGCCCATACCTACGAGCAGTACTTC.

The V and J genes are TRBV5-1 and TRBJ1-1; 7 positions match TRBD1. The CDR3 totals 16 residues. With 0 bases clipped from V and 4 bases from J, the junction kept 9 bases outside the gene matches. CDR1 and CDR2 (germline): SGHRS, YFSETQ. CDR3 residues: CASSLAPTGMGTEAFF. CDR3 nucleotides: TGCGCCAGCAGCTTGGCCCCGACAGGGATGGGCACTGAAGCTTTCTTT. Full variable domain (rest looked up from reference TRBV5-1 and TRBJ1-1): KAGVTQTPRYLIKTRGQQVTLSCSPISGHRSVSWYQQTPGQGLQFLFEYFSETQRNKGNFPGRFSGRQFSNSRSEMNVSTLELGDSALYLCASSLAPTGMGTEAFFGQGTRLTVV.

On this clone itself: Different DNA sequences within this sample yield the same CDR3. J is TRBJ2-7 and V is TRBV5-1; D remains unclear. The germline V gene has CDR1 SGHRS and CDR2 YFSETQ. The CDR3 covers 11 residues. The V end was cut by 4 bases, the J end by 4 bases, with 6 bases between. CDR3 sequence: CASSPGYEQYF. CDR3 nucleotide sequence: TGCGCCAGCAGCCCGGGTTACGAGCAGTACTTC.

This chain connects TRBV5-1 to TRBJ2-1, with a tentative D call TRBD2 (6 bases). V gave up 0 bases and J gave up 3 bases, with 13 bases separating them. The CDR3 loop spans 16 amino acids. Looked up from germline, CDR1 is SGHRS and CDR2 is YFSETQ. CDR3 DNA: TGCGCCAGCAGCTTGGGGACTATAGCCCTCTACAATGAGCAGTTCTTC. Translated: CASSLGTIALYNEQFF.

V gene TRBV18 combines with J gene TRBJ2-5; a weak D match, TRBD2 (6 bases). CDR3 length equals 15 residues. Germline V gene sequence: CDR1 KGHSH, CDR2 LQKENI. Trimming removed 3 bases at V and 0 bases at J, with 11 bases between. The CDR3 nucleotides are TGTGCCAGCTCACCTATTCGGGGGAACCAAGAGACCCAGTACTTC. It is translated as CASSPIRGNQETQYF.